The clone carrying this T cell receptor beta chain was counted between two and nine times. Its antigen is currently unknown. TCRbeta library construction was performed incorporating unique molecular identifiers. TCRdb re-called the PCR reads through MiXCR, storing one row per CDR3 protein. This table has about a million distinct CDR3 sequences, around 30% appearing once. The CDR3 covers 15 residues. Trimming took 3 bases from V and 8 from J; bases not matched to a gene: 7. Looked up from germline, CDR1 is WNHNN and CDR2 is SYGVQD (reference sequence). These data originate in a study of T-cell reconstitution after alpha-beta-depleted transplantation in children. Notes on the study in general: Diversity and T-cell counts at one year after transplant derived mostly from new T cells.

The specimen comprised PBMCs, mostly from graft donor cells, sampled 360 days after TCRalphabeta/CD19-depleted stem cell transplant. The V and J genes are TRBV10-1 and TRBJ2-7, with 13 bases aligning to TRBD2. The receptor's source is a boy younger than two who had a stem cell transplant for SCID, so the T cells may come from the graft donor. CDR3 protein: CASSDPMTSGGQQYF. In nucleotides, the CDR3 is TGCGCCAGCAGTGACCCAATGACTAGCGGGGGGCAGCAGTACTTC.